The T cell receptor (beta chain) under discussion was sequenced for a study of blood T cell repertoires in COVID-19. Only in-frame clones appear in the TCRdb table, and some are missing; sequencing was by immunoSEQ multiplex PCR. The profile shows under 75,000 clones, nearly 80% of them singletons. Looked up from germline, CDR1 is SGHKS and CDR2 is YYEKEE (reference sequence). The CDR3 loop spans 13 amino acids. Deletions cut 4 bases from V and 1 base from J, with 8 bases between. The genes are TRBV5-5 and TRBJ1-1; D remains ambiguous. This clonotype was sampled from a woman aged 55-69 years with acute or convalescent COVID-19. Sequencing was performed on peripheral blood. The CDR3 bases are TGTGCCAGCAGCCTCCGAGAGAACACTGAAGCTTTCTTT. Its translation: CASSLRENTEAFF.